This T cell receptor beta chain was captured in a study of cytomegalovirus exposure and HLA in healthy donors. Notes on the study in general: When analyzed later, the rates of TCR association showed variation by HLA locus, with DRB1 the most and HLA-C the fewest. The Asian-associated ancestry cluster reportedly had fewer N-insertions than the approximately 670-donor mean in a later analysis. Equally common other TCR beta chains were less clonally expanded than HLA-associated ones, a later analysis found.

Researchers ran the PCR with 60 Vbeta and 13 Jbeta primers. TCRdb keeps only in-frame clones here, not all; method: immunoSEQ multiplex PCR. The sample consists of 100,000 to 150,000 clones, approximately 74% of them appearing once. CDR3 length: 14 residues. Germline CDR1 SNHLY, CDR2 FYNNEI. This clone was seen more than once but under ten times. Its cognate antigen is unknown. One end of the junction does not line up with germline, which may come from a read error. Sequencing was performed on PBMCs. The clonotype was recovered from a middle-aged man in good health and CMV-seropositive. The rearrangement joins TRBV2 to TRBJ2-1, with 10 bases lining up with TRBD1. CDR3 in amino acids: CASSRGQGYSEQFF. The CDR3 DNA follows: TGTGCCAGCAGTAGGGGACAGGGGTACAGTGAGCAGTTCTTC. Looking up the rest from reference TRBV2 and TRBJ2-1 gives the full variable domain: EPEVTQTPSHQVTQMGQEVILRCVPISNHLYFYWYRQILGQKVEFLVSFYNNEISEKSEIFDDQFSVERPDGSNFTLKIRSTKLEDSAMYFCASSRGQGYSEQFFGPGTRLTVL.